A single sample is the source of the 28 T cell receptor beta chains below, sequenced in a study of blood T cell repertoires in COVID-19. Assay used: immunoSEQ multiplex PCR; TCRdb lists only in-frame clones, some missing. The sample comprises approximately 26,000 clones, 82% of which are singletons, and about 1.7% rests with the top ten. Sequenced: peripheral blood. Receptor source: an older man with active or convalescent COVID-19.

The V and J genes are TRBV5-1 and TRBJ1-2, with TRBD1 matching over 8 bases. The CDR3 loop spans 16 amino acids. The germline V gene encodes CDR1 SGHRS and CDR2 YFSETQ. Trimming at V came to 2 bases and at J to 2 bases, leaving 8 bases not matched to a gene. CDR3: CASSLQTGDLNYGYTF. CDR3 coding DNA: TGCGCCAGCAGCTTACAGACAGGGGATTTGAACTATGGCTACACCTTC.

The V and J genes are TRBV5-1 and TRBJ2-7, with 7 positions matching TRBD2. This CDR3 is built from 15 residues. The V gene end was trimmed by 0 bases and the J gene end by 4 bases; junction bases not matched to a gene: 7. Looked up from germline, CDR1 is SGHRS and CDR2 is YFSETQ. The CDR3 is CASSLGGGESYEQYF. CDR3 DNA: TGCGCCAGCAGCTTGGGTGGGGGGGAATCTTACGAGCAGTACTTC.

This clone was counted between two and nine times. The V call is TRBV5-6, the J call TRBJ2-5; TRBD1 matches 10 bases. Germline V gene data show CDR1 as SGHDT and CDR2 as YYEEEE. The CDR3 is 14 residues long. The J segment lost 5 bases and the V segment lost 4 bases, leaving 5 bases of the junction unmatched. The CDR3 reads CASSPWDRGETQYF. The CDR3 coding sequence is TGTGCCAGCAGCCCATGGGACAGGGGTGAGACCCAGTACTTC.

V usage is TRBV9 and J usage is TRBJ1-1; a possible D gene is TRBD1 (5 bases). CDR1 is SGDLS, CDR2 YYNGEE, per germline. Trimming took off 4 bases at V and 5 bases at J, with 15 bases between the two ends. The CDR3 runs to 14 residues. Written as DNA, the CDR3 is TGTGCCAGCAGCTTACGTTCAGGGCTAACTGAAGCTTTCTTT. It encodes CASSLRSGLTEAFF.

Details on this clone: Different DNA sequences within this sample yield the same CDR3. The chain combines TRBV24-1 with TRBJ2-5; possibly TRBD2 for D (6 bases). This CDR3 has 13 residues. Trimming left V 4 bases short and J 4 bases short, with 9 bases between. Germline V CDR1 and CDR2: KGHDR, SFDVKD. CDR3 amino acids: CATSDHGGETQYF. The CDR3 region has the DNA TGTGCCACCAGTGACCACGGGGGAGAGACCCAGTACTTC.

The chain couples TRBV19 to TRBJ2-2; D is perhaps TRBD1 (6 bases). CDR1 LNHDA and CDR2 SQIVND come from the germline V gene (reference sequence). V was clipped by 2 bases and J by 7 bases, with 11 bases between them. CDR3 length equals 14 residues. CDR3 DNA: TGTGCCAGTAGTATAAGGGGGACCAGCGGGGAGCTGTTTTTT. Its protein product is CASSIRGTSGELFF.

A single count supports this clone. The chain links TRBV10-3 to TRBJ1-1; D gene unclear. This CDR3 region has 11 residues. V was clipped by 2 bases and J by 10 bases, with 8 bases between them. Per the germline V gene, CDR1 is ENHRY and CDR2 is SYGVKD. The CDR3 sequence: CAISERVGAFF. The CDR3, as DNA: TGTGCCATCAGTGAGAGAGTTGGAGCTTTCTTT.

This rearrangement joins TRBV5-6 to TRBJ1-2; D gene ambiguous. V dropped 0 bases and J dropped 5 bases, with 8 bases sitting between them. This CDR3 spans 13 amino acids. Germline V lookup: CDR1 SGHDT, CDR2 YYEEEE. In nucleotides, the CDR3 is TGTGCCAGCAGCTTGGATCAGTGGTATGGCTACACCTTC. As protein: CASSLDQWYGYTF.

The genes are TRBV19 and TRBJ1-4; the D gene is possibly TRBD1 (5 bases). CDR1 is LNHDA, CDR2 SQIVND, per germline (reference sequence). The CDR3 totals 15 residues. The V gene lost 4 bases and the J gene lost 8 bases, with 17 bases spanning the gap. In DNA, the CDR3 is TGTGCCAGTAGTAACCCCGGAGGGGTGAAAGAAAAACTGTTTTTT. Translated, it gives CASSNPGGVKEKLFF.

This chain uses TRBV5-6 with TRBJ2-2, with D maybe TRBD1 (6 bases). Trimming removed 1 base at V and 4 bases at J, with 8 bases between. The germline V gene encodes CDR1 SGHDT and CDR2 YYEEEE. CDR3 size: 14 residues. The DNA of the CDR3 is TGTGCCAGCAGCTTGACAGGGAGCACCGGGGAGCTGTTTTTT. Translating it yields CASSLTGSTGELFF.

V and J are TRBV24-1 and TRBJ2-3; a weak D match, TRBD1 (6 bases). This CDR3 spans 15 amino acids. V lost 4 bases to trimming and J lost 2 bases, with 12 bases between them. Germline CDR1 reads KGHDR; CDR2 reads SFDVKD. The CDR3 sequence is CATSDRGQLTDTQYF. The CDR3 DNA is TGTGCCACCAGTGACCGAGGACAGCTCACAGATACGCAGTATTTT.

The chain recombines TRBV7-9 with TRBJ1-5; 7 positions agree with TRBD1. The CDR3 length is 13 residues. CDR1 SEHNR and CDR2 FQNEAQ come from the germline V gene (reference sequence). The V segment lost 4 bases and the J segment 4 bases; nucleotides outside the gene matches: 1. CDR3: CASSWDSNQPQHF. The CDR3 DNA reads TGTGCCAGCAGCTGGGACAGTAATCAGCCCCAGCATTTT.

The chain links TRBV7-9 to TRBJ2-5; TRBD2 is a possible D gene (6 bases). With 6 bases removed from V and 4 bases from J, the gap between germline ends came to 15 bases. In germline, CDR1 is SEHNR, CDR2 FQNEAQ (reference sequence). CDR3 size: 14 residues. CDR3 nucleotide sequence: TGTGCCAGCAGTCCGGGACTCTCCAGAGAGACCCAGTACTTC. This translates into CASSPGLSRETQYF.

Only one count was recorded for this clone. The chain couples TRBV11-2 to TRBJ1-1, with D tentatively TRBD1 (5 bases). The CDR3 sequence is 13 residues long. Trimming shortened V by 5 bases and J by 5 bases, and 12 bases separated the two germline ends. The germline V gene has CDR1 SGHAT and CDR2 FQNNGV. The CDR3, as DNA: TGTGCCAGCAGCGTACAGGACGGTACTGAAGCTTTCTTT. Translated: CASSVQDGTEAFF.

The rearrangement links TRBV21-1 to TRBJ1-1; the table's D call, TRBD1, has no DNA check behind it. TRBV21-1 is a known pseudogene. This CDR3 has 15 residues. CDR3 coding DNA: TGTGCCAGCAGCCCTCCGGGACAGGTGAACACTGAAGCTTTCTTT. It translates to CASSPPGQVNTEAFF.

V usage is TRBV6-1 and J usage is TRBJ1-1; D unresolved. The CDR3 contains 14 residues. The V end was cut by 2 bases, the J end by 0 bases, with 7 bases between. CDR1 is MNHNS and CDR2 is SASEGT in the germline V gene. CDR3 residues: CASSEQALNTEAFF. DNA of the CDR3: TGTGCCAGCAGTGAACAAGCTCTGAACACTGAAGCTTTCTTT.

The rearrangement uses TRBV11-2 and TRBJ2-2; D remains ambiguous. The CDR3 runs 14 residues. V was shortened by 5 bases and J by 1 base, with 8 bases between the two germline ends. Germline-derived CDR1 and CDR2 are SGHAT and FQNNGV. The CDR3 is CASSRSLNTGELFF. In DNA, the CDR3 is TGTGCCAGCAGCCGTTCCTTGAACACCGGGGAGCTGTTTTTT.

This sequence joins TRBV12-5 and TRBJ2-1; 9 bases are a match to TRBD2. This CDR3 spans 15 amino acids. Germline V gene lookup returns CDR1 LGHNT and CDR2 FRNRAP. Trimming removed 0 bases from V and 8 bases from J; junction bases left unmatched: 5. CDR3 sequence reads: CASGLVAGGLDEQFF. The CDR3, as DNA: TGTGCTAGTGGTTTGGTAGCGGGGGGACTTGATGAGCAGTTCTTC.

CDR3 DNA: TGTGCCAGCACCCGAGGGGGACTAAAAATAGATACGCAGTATTTT. This translates into CASTRGGLKIDTQYF. The chain joins TRBV5-4 to TRBJ2-3; D is possibly TRBD2 (7 bases). The germline V gene encodes CDR1 SGHNT and CDR2 YYREEE (reference sequence). The CDR3 extends over 15 amino acids. V gave up 6 bases and J gave up 5 bases, with 19 bases separating them. Filled out from reference TRBV5-4 and TRBJ2-3, the complete variable domain reads ETGVTQSPTHLIKTRGQQVTLRCSSQSGHNTVSWYQQALGQGPQFIFQYYREEENGRGNFPPRFSGLQFPNYSSELNVNALELDDSALYLCASTRGGLKIDTQYFGPGTRLTVL.

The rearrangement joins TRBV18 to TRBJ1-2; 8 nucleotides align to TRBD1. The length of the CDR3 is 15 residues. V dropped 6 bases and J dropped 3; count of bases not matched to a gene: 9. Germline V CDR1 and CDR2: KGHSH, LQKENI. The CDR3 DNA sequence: TGTGCCAGCTCTAAGTCAGGGGGCGCTGACTATGGCTACACCTTC. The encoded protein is CASSKSGGADYGYTF. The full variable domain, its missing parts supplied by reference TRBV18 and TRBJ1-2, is NAGVMQNPRHLVRRRGQEARLRCSPMKGHSHVYWYRQLPEEGLKFMVYLQKENIIDESGMPKERFSAEFPKEGPSILRIQQVVRGDSAAYFCASSKSGGADYGYTFGSGTRLTVV.

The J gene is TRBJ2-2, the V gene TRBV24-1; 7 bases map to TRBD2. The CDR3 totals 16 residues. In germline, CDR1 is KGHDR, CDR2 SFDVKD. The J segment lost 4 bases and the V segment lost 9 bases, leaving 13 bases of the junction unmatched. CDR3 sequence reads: CATGEGKGFGTGELFF. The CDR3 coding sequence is TGTGCCACCGGGGAGGGGAAGGGCTTTGGCACCGGGGAGCTGTTTTTT.

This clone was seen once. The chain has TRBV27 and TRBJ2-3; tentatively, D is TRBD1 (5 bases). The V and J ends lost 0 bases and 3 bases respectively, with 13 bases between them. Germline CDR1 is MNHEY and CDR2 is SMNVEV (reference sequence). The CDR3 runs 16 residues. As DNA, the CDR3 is TGTGCCAGCAGTTTATCCTGGCAGGGTCTAACAGATACGCAGTATTTT. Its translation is CASSLSWQGLTDTQYF.

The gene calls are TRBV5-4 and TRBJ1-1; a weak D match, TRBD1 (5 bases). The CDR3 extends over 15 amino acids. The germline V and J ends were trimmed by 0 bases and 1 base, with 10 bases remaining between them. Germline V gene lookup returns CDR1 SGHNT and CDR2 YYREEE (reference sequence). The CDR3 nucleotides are TGTGCCAGCAGCTTGGACAGGACACAGAACACTGAAGCTTTCTTT. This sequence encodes CASSLDRTQNTEAFF.

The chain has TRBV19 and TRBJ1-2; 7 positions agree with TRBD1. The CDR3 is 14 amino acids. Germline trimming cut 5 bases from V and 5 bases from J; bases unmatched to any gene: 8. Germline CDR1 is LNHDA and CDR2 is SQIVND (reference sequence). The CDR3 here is CASSDRDSLYGYTF. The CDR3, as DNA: TGTGCCAGTAGTGACCGGGACAGCTTATATGGCTACACCTTC.

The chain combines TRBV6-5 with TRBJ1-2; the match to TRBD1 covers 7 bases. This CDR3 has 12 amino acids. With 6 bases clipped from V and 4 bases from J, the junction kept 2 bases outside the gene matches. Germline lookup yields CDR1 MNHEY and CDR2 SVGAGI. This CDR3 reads CASRGDSYGYTF. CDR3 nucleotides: TGTGCCAGCAGGGGGGACAGCTATGGCTACACCTTC.

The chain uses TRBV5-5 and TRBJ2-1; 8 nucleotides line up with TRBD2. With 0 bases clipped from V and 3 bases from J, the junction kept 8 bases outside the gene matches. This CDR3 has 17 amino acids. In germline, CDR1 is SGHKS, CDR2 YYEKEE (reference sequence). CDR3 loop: CASSLGLGAGGYNEQFF. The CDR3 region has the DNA TGTGCCAGCAGCTTGGGCCTAGGGGCGGGAGGCTACAATGAGCAGTTCTTC.

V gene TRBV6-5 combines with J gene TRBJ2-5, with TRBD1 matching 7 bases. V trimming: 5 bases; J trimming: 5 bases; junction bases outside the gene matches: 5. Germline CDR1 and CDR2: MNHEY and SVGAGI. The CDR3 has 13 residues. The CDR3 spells CASSQRGPETQYF. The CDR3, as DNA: TGTGCCAGCAGTCAGAGGGGGCCGGAGACCCAGTACTTC.

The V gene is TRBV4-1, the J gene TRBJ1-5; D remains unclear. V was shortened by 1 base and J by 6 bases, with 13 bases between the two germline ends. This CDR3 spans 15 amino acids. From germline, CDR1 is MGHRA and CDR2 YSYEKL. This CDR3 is CASSQGMIGGQPQHF. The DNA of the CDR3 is TGCGCCAGCAGCCAAGGTATGATAGGCGGTCAGCCCCAGCATTTT.